This TCR beta chain was recovered during a study of blood T cell repertoires in COVID-19. Whole-study context: There were acute and convalescent COVID-19 samples, and they came from the United States, Italy and Spain. PBMCs, B-cell-depleted T cells, or T cells provided the cDNA or gDNA that made up the material.

V shed 10 bases, J shed 2 bases, and the junction held 12 bases outside the gene matches. Per germline, CDR1 SGHTA and CDR2 FQGNSA. The CDR3 spans 15 residues. As processed by the authors: Reference gene primer amplification gave estimated nucleated cell counts. Produced via immunoSEQ multiplex PCR; TCRdb's table is partial and in-frame only. V and J calls and clone size are given by that table; D and trimming were obtained from the DNA. This table holds around 99,000 clones, 85% to 90% found once. This receptor was identified in a human donor in a cohort sampled during active COVID-19. Sequenced material: peripheral blood. This chain joins TRBV7-2 and TRBJ2-5; 8 nucleotides match TRBD2. The CDR3 DNA is TGTGCCACCCAACTCGGAGCGGGAGATCAAGAGACCCAGTACTTC. It encodes CATQLGAGDQETQYF.